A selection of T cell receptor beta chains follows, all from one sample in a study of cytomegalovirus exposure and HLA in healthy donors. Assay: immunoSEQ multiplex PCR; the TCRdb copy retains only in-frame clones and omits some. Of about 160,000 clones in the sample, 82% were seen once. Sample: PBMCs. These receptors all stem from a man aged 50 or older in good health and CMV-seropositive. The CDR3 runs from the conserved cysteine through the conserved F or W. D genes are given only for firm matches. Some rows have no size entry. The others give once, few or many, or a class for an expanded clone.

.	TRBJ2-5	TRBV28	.	TGTGCCAGCAGTTTAGTCGGCCAGGGGAAAGAGACCCAGTACTTC	CASSLVGQGKETQYF
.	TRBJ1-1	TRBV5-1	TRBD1	TGCGCCAGTGGACAGGGTCTAGAGAACACTGAAGCTTTCTTT	CASGQGLENTEAFF
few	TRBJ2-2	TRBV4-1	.	TGCGCCAGCAGCCAAGATCCTAGCGCCATGTCGTACACCGGGGAGCTGTTTTTT	CASSQDPSAMSYTGELFF
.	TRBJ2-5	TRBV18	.	TGTGCCAGCTCACCGGTATCGGGAACCCAGTACTTC	CASSPVSGTQYF
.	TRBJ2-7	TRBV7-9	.	TGTGCCAGCAGCTTAAATCAGGGCTACGAGCAGTACTTC	CASSLNQGYEQYF
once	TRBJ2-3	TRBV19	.	TGTGCCAGTATCCCGGGACATGGGAGCACAGATACGCAGTATTTT	CASIPGHGSTDTQYF
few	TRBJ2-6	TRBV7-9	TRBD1	TGTGCCAGCAGCCAACCCCCGGGGACAGGGTCTGGGGCCAACGTCCTGACTTTC	CASSQPPGTGSGANVLTF
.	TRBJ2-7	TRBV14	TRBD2	TGTGCCAGCAGCGAAGAGTATGCTAGCGGGACCTACGAGCAGTACTTC	CASSEEYASGTYEQYF
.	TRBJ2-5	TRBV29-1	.	TGCAGCGGTTCGCCAAGGACAGAAGAGACCCAGTACTTC	CSGSPRTEETQYF
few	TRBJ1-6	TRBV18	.	TGTGCCAGCTCACAGGGGAGGGTCGATAATTCACCCCTCCACTTT	CASSQGRVDNSPLHF
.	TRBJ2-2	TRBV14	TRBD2	TGTGCCAGCAGCGAATGGGGGACTAGCGGGAGAGAGCTGTTTTTT	CASSEWGTSGRELFF
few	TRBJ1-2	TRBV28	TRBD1	TGTGCCAGCACTTTGGGGACAGCTTATTATGGCTACACCTTC	CASTLGTAYYGYTF
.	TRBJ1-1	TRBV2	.	TGTGCCAGCACCCAGGTGGTCAGAATGAACACTGAAGCTTTCTTT	CASTQVVRMNTEAFF
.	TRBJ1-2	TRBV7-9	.	TGTGCCAGCACCCCCCCCGCCGGGTCTGGCTACACCTTC	CASTPPAGSGYTF
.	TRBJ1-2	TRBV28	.	TGTGCCAGCAGTTTTATTCCCCATGGCTACACCTTC	CASSFIPHGYTF
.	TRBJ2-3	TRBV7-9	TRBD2	TGTGCCAGCAGCCGTGCGGGACTAGCGGCAGATACGCAGTATTTT	CASSRAGLAADTQYF
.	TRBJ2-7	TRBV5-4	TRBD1	TGTGCCAGCAGCCCCGGGACAGGGAGCTCCTACGAGCAGTACTTC	CASSPGTGSSYEQYF
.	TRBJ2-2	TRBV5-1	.	TGCGCCAGCAAGTTAGCACCCGCAAGCGGGGAGCTGTTTTTT	CASKLAPASGELFF
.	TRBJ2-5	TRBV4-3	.	TGCGCCAGCAGCCAAGGCGTCTCTTCAGAGACCCAGTACTTC	CASSQGVSSETQYF
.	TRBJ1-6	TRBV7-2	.	TGTGCCAGCAGCCCAAGGAGCAGTTATAATTCACCCCTCCACTTT	CASSPRSSYNSPLHF
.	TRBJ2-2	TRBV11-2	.	TGTGCCAGCAGCTTAGAGGTGCAGGGCTCGAACACCGGGGAGCTGTTTTTT	CASSLEVQGSNTGELFF
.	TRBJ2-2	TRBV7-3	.	TGTGCCAGCAGCTTAATTGCCGGAGCGCAAGGCACCGGGGAGCTGTTTTTT	CASSLIAGAQGTGELFF
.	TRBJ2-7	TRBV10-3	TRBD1	TGTGCCATCAGTGAGTTGTCGGGTGACAGGGGTAGGTACGAGCAGTACTTC	CAISELSGDRGRYEQYF
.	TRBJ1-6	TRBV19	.	TGTGCCAGTAGACACTCCTATAATTCACCCCTCCACTTT	CASRHSYNSPLHF
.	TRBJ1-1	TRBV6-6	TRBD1	TGTGCCAGCAGTTCGGGGACAGAGAACACTGAAGCTTTCTTT	CASSSGTENTEAFF
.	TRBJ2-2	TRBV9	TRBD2	TGTGCCAGCAGCGCATCCGGGACTAGCGTCTTGTTCGGGGAGCTGTTTTTT	CASSASGTSVLFGELFF
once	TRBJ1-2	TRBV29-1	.	TGCAGCGTTGAAGATCAGGGTCTAGGAGGCTACACCTTC	CSVEDQGLGGYTF
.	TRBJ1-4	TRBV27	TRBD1	TGTGCCAGCAGTTTAACAGGGGGGATCGAAAAACTGTTTTTT	CASSLTGGIEKLFF
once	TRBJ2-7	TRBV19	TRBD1	TGTGCCAGTAGTATCCCCGGGACAGGGAAGTACGAGCAGTACTTC	CASSIPGTGKYEQYF
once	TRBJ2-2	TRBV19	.	TGTGCCAGTAGTATATCGCGGAGCACCGGGGAGCTGTTTTTT	CASSISRSTGELFF
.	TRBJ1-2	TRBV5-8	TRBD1	TGTGCCAGCAGCTTGGCCGGGGCAGGGGGCGACTATGGCTACACCTTC	CASSLAGAGGDYGYTF
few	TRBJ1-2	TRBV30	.	TGTGCCTGGAGTGTACAAGGCGGCTATGGCTACACCTTC	CAWSVQGGYGYTF
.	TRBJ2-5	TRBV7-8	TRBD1	TGTGCCAGCAGCTATGGAGCGTGGGACAGGGTCCAAGAGACCCAGTACTTC	CASSYGAWDRVQETQYF
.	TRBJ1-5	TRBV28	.	TGTGCCAGCAGTCCCAGGGGTGCGAGTCAGCCCCAGCATTTT	CASSPRGASQPQHF
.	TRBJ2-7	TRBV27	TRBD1	TGTGCCAGCAGTTTAACACAGGGGTCCTCCTACGAGCAGTACTTC	CASSLTQGSSYEQYF
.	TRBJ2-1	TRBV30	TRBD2	TGTGCCTGGAGTGTAAGCGGGATACCCTACAATGAGCAGTTCTTC	CAWSVSGIPYNEQFF
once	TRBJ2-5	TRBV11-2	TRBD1	TGTGCCAGCAGCTCGACAGGGAGTGGAGAGACCCAGTACTTC	CASSSTGSGETQYF
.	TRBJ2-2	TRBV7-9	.	TGTGCCAGCAGCTTTGGGGGGAACGGGGAGCTGTTTTTT	CASSFGGNGELFF
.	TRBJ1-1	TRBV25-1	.	TGTGCCAGCTCCACGGGGAGGTTTGAAGCTTTCTTT	CASSTGRFEAFF
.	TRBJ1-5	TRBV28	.	TGTGCCAGCAGGGGGGGGAATCAGCCCCAGCATTTT	CASRGGNQPQHF
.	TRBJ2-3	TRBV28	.	TGTGCCAGCCAGGCGGGAATAATCACAGATACGCAGTATTTT	CASQAGIITDTQYF
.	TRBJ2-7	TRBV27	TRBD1	TGTGCCAGCAGTTTATCACGGACAGGGGGTCGGTACTTC	CASSLSRTGGRYF
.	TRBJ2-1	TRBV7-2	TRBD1	TGTGCCAGCAGCTTAAGAGCCGACAGGGCACCCTTGTATGAGCAGTTCTTC	CASSLRADRAPLYEQFF
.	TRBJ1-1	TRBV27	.	TGTGCCAGCAGTTTCTCGGGGGACACTGAAGCTTTCTTT	CASSFSGDTEAFF
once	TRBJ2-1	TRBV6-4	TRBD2	TGTGCCAGCAGTGACCTGCCGGGACTAGCTCTTCATTCACAGTTCTTC	CASSDLPGLALHSQFF
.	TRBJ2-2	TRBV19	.	TGTGCCAGTAGAGGGACAACGAACACCGGGGAGCTGTTTTTT	CASRGTTNTGELFF
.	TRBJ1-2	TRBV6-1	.	TGTGCCAGCAGGTCAGCTAACTATGGCTACACCTTC	CASRSANYGYTF
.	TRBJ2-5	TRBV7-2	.	TGTGCCAGCAGCTTAGCCCCTAGGCCGGAGGAGACCCAGTACTTC	CASSLAPRPEETQYF
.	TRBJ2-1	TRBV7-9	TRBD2	TGTGCCAGCAGCGCATTAGCGGGAGGGCTCGGTGAGCAGTTCTTC	CASSALAGGLGEQFF
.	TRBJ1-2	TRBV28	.	TGTGCCAGCAGTTCCTCTGCCGGGAGGAGCTACACCTTC	CASSSSAGRSYTF
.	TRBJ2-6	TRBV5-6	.	TGTGCCAGCAGCGCCAGGGGTGCTGGGGCCAACGTCCTGACTTTC	CASSARGAGANVLTF
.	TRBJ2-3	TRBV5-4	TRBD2	TGTGCCAGCAGCTTGGACCGTCTAGCGGGGTCTATGACAGATACGCAGTATTTT	CASSLDRLAGSMTDTQYF
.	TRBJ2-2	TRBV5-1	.	TGCGCCAGCAGCCACCTGGACAGCGCGAACACCGGGGAGCTGTTTTTT	CASSHLDSANTGELFF
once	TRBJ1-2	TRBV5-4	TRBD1	TGTGCCAGCAGCCCGGGACAGGGGGCGGAGGATGGCTACACCTTC	CASSPGQGAEDGYTF
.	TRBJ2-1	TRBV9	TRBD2	TGTGCCAGCAGCGACGGGACTAGCGGGGATCCCTCCTACAATGAGCAGTTCTTC	CASSDGTSGDPSYNEQFF
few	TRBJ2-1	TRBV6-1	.	TGTGCCAGCAGTGAATCGGGTCAGCCTAAGGAGTTCTTC	CASSESGQPKEFF
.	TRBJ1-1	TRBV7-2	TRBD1	TGTGCCAGCAGCTTAGGGACGACAGGGCTTGAAGCTTTCTTT	CASSLGTTGLEAFF
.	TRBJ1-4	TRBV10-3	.	TGTGCCATCAGTGAGTCGATTGCAGGGGCTAATGAAAAACTGTTTTTT	CAISESIAGANEKLFF
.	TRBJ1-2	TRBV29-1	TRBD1	TGCAGCGCACACCTCACAGGGGACGAGAAGTCTAACTATGGCTACACCTTC	CSAHLTGDEKSNYGYTF
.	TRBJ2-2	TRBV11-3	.	TGTGCCAGCAGCTTAGTCCATGCAGGCGCCGGGGAGCTGTTTTTT	CASSLVHAGAGELFF